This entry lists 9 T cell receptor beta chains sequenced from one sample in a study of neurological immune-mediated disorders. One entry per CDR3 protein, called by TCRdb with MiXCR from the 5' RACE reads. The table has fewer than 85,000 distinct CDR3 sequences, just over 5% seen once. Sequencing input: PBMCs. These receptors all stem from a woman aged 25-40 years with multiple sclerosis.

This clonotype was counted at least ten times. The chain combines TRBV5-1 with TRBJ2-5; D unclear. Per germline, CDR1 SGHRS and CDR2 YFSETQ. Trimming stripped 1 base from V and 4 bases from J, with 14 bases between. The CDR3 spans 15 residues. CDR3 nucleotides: TGCGCCAGCAGCTTGTCGGATGGGTGGAGAGAGACCCAGTACTTC. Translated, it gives CASSLSDGWRETQYF.

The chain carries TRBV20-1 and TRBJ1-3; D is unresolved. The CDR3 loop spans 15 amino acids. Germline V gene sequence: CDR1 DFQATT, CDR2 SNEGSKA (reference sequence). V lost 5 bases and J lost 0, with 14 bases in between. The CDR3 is CSARGGTNSGNTIYF. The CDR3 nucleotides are TGCAGTGCTCGGGGAGGTACAAACTCTGGAAACACCATATATTTT.

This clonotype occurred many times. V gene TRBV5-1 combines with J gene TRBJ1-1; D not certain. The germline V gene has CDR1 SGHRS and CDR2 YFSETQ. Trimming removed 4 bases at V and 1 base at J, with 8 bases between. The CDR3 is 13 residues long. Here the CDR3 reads CASSVQPNTEAFF. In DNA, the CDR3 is TGCGCCAGCAGCGTACAACCGAACACTGAAGCTTTCTTT.

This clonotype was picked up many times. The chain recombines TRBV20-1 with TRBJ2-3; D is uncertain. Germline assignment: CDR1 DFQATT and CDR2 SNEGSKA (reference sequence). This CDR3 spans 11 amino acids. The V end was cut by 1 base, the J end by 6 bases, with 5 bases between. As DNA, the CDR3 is TGCAGTGCTAGAGTGCCCGATACGCAGTATTTT. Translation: CSARVPDTQYF.

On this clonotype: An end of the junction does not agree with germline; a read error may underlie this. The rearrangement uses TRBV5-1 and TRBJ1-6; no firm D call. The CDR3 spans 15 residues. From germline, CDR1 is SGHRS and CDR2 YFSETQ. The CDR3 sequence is CASSLAAGEGSTLNF. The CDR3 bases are TGCGCCAGCAGCTTGGCCGCCGGGGAAGGATCAACCCTCAACTTT.

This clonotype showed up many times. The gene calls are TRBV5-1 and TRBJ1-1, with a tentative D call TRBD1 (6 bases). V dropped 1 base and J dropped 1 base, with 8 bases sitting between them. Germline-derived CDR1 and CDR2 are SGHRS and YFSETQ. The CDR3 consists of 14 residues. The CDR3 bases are TGCGCCAGCAGCTTGATGGGGGCGAACACTGAAGCTTTCTTT. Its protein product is CASSLMGANTEAFF.

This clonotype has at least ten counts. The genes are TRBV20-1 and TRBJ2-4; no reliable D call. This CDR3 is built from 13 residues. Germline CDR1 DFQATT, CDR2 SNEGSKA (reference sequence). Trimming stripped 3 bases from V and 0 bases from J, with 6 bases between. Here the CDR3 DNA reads TGCAGTGCTAGTTGGGGAGCCAAAAACATTCAGTACTTC. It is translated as CSASWGAKNIQYF.

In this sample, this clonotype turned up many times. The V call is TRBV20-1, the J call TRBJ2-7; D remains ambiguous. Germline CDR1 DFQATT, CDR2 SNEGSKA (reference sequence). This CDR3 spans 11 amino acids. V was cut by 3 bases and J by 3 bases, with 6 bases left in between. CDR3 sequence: CSASRGYEQYF. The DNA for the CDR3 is TGCAGTGCTAGTCGCGGCTACGAGCAGTACTTC.

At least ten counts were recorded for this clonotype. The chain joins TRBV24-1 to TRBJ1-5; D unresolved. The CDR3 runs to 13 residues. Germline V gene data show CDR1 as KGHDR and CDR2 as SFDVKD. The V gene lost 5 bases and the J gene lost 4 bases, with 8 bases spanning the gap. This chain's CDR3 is CATSVEGNQPQHF. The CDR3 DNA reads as TGTGCCACCAGTGTGGAAGGGAATCAGCCCCAGCATTTT.